This T cell receptor beta chain was obtained from a study of blood T cell repertoires in COVID-19. In the study overall: T cells, B-cell-depleted T cells, or PBMCs supplied cDNA or gDNA.

Trimming at V came to 1 base and at J to 3 bases, leaving 7 bases not matched to a gene. The germline gives CDR1 SNHLY, CDR2 FYNNEI. This CDR3 has 16 amino acids. Using immunoSEQ multiplex PCR, the repertoire was profiled, and TCRdb retains in-frame clones only, with some absent. The sample gives 200,000 to 300,000 clones, about 93% of which show up once; over 0.8% is in the top ten. In this sample, this clone turned up a few times. The sequencing sample was made of peripheral blood. J is TRBJ1-1 and V is TRBV2, with 8 positions matching TRBD1. This clonotype was obtained from a man in his thirties or forties with COVID-19, enrolled during active disease. The CDR3 region is CASSEDRTGSYTEAFF. DNA of the CDR3: TGTGCCAGCAGTGAAGACCGGACAGGGAGTTACACTGAAGCTTTCTTT.